The 5 T cell receptor beta chains reported below all come from one sample, sequenced in a study of T cell responses to AZD1222 COVID-19 vaccine (dated by TCRdb to the early 2020s). The meaning of the sample's time point label: about 28 days (+/-7) after the second vaccine dose. Receptor amplification or capture employed the immunoSEQ multiplex PCR assay. The source is immuneACCESS, and TCRdb retained only in-frame sequences with V and J called. Part of the clones is not carried over; for the studies checked, unresolved V genes explain less than half of this, and the remainder is unexplained. The sample table records approximately 150,000 clones; 86% of these occur just once. The ten largest account for around 5.1% of the sample. The specimen was peripheral blood, collected 28 days after the second AZD1222 dose. The receptor source for this set is an adult who received the AZD1222 COVID-19 vaccine.

This clone was seen more than once but under ten times. This rearrangement joins TRBV6-1 to TRBJ1-2; no clear D gene. Trimming shortened V by 1 base and J by 8 bases, and 20 bases separated the two germline ends. There are 16 residues in the CDR3. Germline V gives CDR1 MNHNS, CDR2 SASEGT. CDR3 residues: CASSEELNEGSRGYTF. The CDR3 DNA reads TGTGCCAGCAGTGAAGAACTTAATGAGGGAAGTAGGGGCTACACCTTC.

This clone appeared a single time. The chain couples TRBV10-3 to TRBJ1-6; a weak D match, TRBD1 (5 bases). The germline gives CDR1 ENHRY, CDR2 SYGVKD. The CDR3 runs to 15 residues. Trimming removed 7 bases at V and 5 bases at J, with 15 bases between. The CDR3 DNA follows: TGTGCCATCACCTCCGGGACGGATAATAATTCACCCCTCCACTTT. Its protein is CAITSGTDNNSPLHF.

This chain links TRBV6-1 with TRBJ2-3; D uncertain. Germline lookup yields CDR1 MNHNS and CDR2 SASEGT. The CDR3 runs 10 residues. The germline V and J ends were trimmed by 3 bases and 9 bases, with 4 bases remaining between them. CDR3 residues: CASSDATQYF. In DNA, the CDR3 is TGTGCCAGCAGTGACGCCACGCAGTATTTT.

The chain links TRBV7-9 to TRBJ2-3, with D unclear. This CDR3 comprises 15 residues. The germline CDR1 and CDR2 sequences are SEHNR and FQNEAQ (reference sequence). V lost 2 bases and J lost 5, with 14 bases in between. The CDR3: CASSLYDTSLDTQYF. CDR3 bases: TGTGCCAGCAGCTTATACGATACTTCATTAGATACGCAGTATTTT.

The rearrangement uses TRBV12-5 and TRBJ1-5, with D unclear. From germline, CDR1 is LGHNT and CDR2 FRNRAP. Between the trimmed V and J ends, which lost 1 base and 5 bases, there was a span of 0 bases. The CDR3 runs to 11 residues. CDR3 sequence: CASGLDQPQHF. The CDR3 DNA is TGTGCTAGTGGTTTGGATCAGCCCCAGCATTTT.